Below, 28 T cell receptor beta chains from the same sample are listed, as sequenced in a study of OX40 agonist ivuxolimab in advanced cancers. Profiling relied on immunoSEQ multiplex PCR, and the TCRdb table lists in-frame clones only, not all of them. The data contain tens of thousands of clones, more than 85% of them singletons. This specimen consisted of CD4+ or CD8+ T cells sorted from blood, obtained in a trial of the OX40 agonist ivuxolimab. These receptors were taken from an adult with an advanced solid tumor such as melanoma, head and neck, liver or kidney cancer.

The chain employs TRBV2 and TRBJ2-5; D gene unclear. Looked up from germline, CDR1 is SNHLY and CDR2 is FYNNEI. The CDR3 loop spans 11 amino acids. V was clipped by 8 bases and J by 4 bases, with 8 bases between them. CDR3 DNA sequence: TGTGCCAGCTATGAAGGAGAGACCCAGTACTTC. Its protein is CASYEGETQYF.

This clone has only one observation. This chain links TRBV5-6 with TRBJ2-2, with D tentatively TRBD2 (6 bases). The V end was cut by 2 bases, the J end by 5 bases, with 10 bases between. Germline loops: CDR1 SGHDT, CDR2 YYEEEE. The CDR3 is made up of 14 amino acids. The CDR3 nucleotides are TGTGCCAGCAGCTTTGGAGGGGCAACCGGGGAGCTGTTTTTT. Its translation is CASSFGGATGELFF.

V is TRBV4-2 and J is TRBJ1-4; a possible D gene is TRBD1 (5 bases). V lost 4 bases, J lost 8 bases, and 14 bases lay in between. The CDR3 consists of 14 residues. Germline V gives CDR1 LGHNA, CDR2 YNFKEQ. The CDR3 DNA sequence: TGTGCCAGCAGCCCCGGGACTGCTTCAGAAAAACTGTTTTTT. The encoded protein is CASSPGTASEKLFF.

The chain employs TRBV27 and TRBJ1-1, with D unclear. Looked up from germline, CDR1 is MNHEY and CDR2 is SMNVEV (reference sequence). The V end lost 0 bases, the J end lost 4 bases, and 12 bases lay between the germline ends. CDR3 length equals 15 residues. The CDR3 nucleotides read TGTGCCAGCAGTTTATCGTCGGGTTGGAGCACTGAAGCTTTCTTT. Its protein product is CASSLSSGWSTEAFF.

The chain employs TRBV4-1 and TRBJ2-5; a weak D match, TRBD2 (5 bases). Germline V gene data show CDR1 as MGHRA and CDR2 as YSYEKL. The CDR3 has 15 amino acids. V shed 0 bases and J shed 2 bases, with 10 bases lying between them. The CDR3 protein is CASSQDRGVQETQYF. The CDR3 coding sequence is TGCGCCAGCAGCCAAGACCGGGGAGTTCAAGAGACCCAGTACTTC.

In regard to this clone: The sample carries other DNA sequences with the same CDR3. The genes are TRBV27 and TRBJ2-1; no reliable D call. Trimming shortened V by 6 bases and J by 4 bases, and 4 bases separated the two germline ends. Germline V CDR1 and CDR2: MNHEY, SMNVEV (reference sequence). This CDR3 contains 11 residues. The CDR3 region is CASSLYNEQFF. The CDR3 nucleotides read TGTGCCAGCAGCCTATACAATGAGCAGTTCTTC.

This clone was seen once. The genes are TRBV12-5 and TRBJ2-2; D is perhaps TRBD1 (5 bases). The CDR3 sequence is 12 residues long. V was cut by 8 bases and J by 4 bases, with 8 bases left in between. Germline CDR1 is LGHNT and CDR2 is FRNRAP. The CDR3 spells CASLGATGELFF. CDR3 coding DNA: TGTGCTAGTTTAGGGGCCACCGGGGAGCTGTTTTTT. Drawing the rest from reference TRBV12-5 and TRBJ2-2, the complete variable domain is DARVTQTPRHKVTEMGQEVTMRCQPILGHNTVFWYRQTMMQGLELLAYFRNRAPLDDSGMPKDRFSAEMPDATLATLKIQPSEPRDSAVYFCASLGATGELFFGEGSRLTVL.

Turning to this clone: The same CDR3 is also encoded by other DNA sequences in this sample. The CDR3 spells CASSYSGTGNEKLFF. As DNA, the CDR3 is TGTGCCAGCAGTTACTCAGGGACAGGAAATGAAAAACTGTTTTTT. The J gene is TRBJ1-4, the V gene TRBV6-5; 8 nucleotides align to TRBD1. Germline assignment: CDR1 MNHEY and CDR2 SVGAGI. The CDR3 spans 15 residues. The trim removed 0 bases at V and 5 bases at J, leaving 2 bases unmatched.

The chain uses TRBV19 and TRBJ2-3; D might be TRBD1 or TRBD2, each matching 6 bases. The germline V gene has CDR1 LNHDA and CDR2 SQIVND (reference sequence). The CDR3 contains 15 residues. V was trimmed by 3 bases and J by 2 bases, leaving 12 bases between them. CDR3 in amino acids: CASSIYGGLTDTQYF. The CDR3 DNA sequence: TGTGCCAGTAGTATTTACGGGGGCCTCACAGATACGCAGTATTTT.

This chain joins TRBV7-9 and TRBJ2-5; D might be TRBD1 (5 bases). Gene TRBJ2-7 matches the end of the DNA better, so the J call may be wrong. CDR3 length: 16 amino acids. CDR1 is SEHNR, CDR2 FQNEAQ, per germline (reference sequence). CDR3 loop: CASSSIQDKFSYEQYF. The DNA for the CDR3 is TGTGCCAGCAGCTCGATTCAGGACAAGTTTTCCTACGAGCAGTACTTC.

This chain connects TRBV19 to TRBJ2-7, with 7 bases identical to TRBD2. Germline CDR1 LNHDA, CDR2 SQIVND (reference sequence). CDR3 length equals 14 residues. The ends lost 5 bases at V and 2 bases at J; junction bases unmatched: 6. The CDR3 DNA follows: TGTGCCAGTAGTCCCCGGGGGGAAACCTACGAGCAGTACTTC. It codes for CASSPRGETYEQYF.

This clone was observed a handful of times. A junction end diverges from the germline sequence, so it may reflect a read error. Other nucleotide sequences in the sample specify the same CDR3. This rearrangement joins TRBV4-1 to TRBJ2-5, with 12 bases aligning to TRBD2. Germline CDR1 MGHRA, CDR2 YSYEKL. The CDR3 has 16 amino acids. The CDR3 sequence: CASSGRTSGDLETQYF. The DNA for the CDR3 is TGTGCCAGCAGCGGGCGGACTAGCGGGGACCTGGAGACCCAGTACTTC.

In DNA, the CDR3 is TGTGCCAGCAGCCGGGGTACAGTTGAACAGCCCCAGCATTTT. It codes for CASSRGTVEQPQHF. The chain couples TRBV13 to TRBJ1-5; no clear D gene. Germline-derived CDR1 and CDR2 are PRHDT and FYEKMQ (reference sequence). The V and J ends lost 5 bases and 7 bases respectively, with 15 bases between them. The length of the CDR3 is 14 residues.

The J gene is TRBJ2-3, the V gene TRBV7-9, with 11 bases aligning to TRBD2. Germline V lookup: CDR1 SEHNR, CDR2 FQNEAQ (reference sequence). The CDR3 is made up of 15 amino acids. J gave up 3 bases and V 4 bases, and 3 bases lay outside the gene matches. DNA for the CDR3: TGTGCCAGCAGCTCCTTAGCGGGGGGGACAGATACGCAGTATTTT. Translated: CASSSLAGGTDTQYF.

This chain connects TRBV28 to TRBJ1-1, with D uncertain. The CDR3 extends over 14 amino acids. Germline CDR1 is MDHEN and CDR2 is SYDVKM. Trimming left V 6 bases short and J 2 bases short, with 13 bases between. CDR3 loop: CASRLGRDNTEAFF. CDR3 DNA: TGTGCCAGCAGGTTAGGACGGGATAACACTGAAGCTTTCTTT.

The chain couples TRBV2 to TRBJ2-7; D gene unclear. Trimming shortened V by 10 bases and J by 7 bases, and 17 bases separated the two germline ends. This CDR3 region has 12 residues. Germline V gene lookup returns CDR1 SNHLY and CDR2 FYNNEI. The CDR3 reads CATMTLPGEQYF. DNA for the CDR3: TGTGCCACAATGACTCTCCCCGGGGAGCAGTACTTC.

This chain connects TRBV30 to TRBJ2-1; 13 bases fit TRBD2. From germline, CDR1 is GTSNPN and CDR2 SVGIG (reference sequence). With 2 bases clipped from V and 7 bases from J, the junction kept 5 bases outside the gene matches. CDR3 size: 15 residues. Here the CDR3 reads CAWSLTSGGANEQFF. The CDR3 nucleotides are TGTGCCTGGAGTCTCACTAGCGGGGGGGCGAATGAGCAGTTCTTC. Combining the CDR3 with reference TRBV30 and TRBJ2-1 gives the whole variable domain SQTIHQWPATLVQPVGSPLSLECTVEGTSNPNLYWYRQAAGRGLQLLFYSVGIGQISSEVPQNLSASRPQDRQFILSSKKLLLSDSGFYLCAWSLTSGGANEQFFGPGTRLTVL.

The V gene is TRBV11-2, the J gene TRBJ2-7; tentatively, D is TRBD2 (6 bases). Trimming cost V 7 bases and J 1 base, with 17 bases left between them. Germline-derived CDR1 and CDR2 are SGHAT and FQNNGV. This CDR3 is built from 15 residues. The chain's CDR3 is CASNPRPGESYEQYF. In DNA, the CDR3 is TGTGCCAGCAACCCCCGCCCGGGAGAGTCCTACGAGCAGTACTTC. Combining the CDR3 with reference TRBV11-2 and TRBJ2-7 gives the whole variable domain EAGVAQSPRYKIIEKRQSVAFWCNPISGHATLYWYQQILGQGPKLLIQFQNNGVVDDSQLPKDRFSAERLKGVDSTLKIQPAKLEDSAVYLCASNPRPGESYEQYFGPGTRLTVT.

For the CDR3, the DNA is TGTGCCACCAACGACAACCCCGGGACTGAAGCTTTCTTT. Translation gives CATNDNPGTEAFF. The genes are TRBV19 and TRBJ1-1; D is unresolved. The V gene lost 10 bases and the J gene lost 5 bases, with 17 bases spanning the gap. The length of the CDR3 is 13 residues. CDR1 is LNHDA and CDR2 is SQIVND in the germline V gene (reference sequence).

The chain couples TRBV30 to TRBJ1-2, with D possibly TRBD1 on 6 matching bases. Germline CDR1 GTSNPN, CDR2 SVGIG (reference sequence). V was trimmed by 5 bases and J by 5 bases, leaving 24 bases between them. The CDR3 consists of 16 residues. CDR3 amino acids: CAWVRAGETLLYGYTF. The CDR3, as DNA: TGTGCCTGGGTTCGGGCAGGGGAGACTCTACTATATGGCTACACCTTC.

J is TRBJ2-1 and V is TRBV2; tentatively, D is TRBD1 (6 bases). The CDR3 length is 13 residues. Trimming shortened V by 7 bases and J by 5 bases, and 12 bases separated the two germline ends. Germline V gene data show CDR1 as SNHLY and CDR2 as FYNNEI. CDR3 bases: TGTGCCAGCATAGGACAGACAAACAATGAGCAGTTCTTC. It codes for CASIGQTNNEQFF.

This clone was seen only once. The chain links TRBV19 to TRBJ2-3; perhaps TRBD1 as D (6 bases). The V and J ends lost 7 bases and 6 bases respectively, with 17 bases between them. The V gene's germline CDR1 is LNHDA and CDR2 SQIVND (reference sequence). The CDR3 length is 14 residues. As DNA, the CDR3 is TGTGCCAGTAAGGCGGAACAGGGCCTGGATACGCAGTATTTT. This codes for CASKAEQGLDTQYF.

DNA for the CDR3: TGTGCCAGCAGCGTCCAGGGGGGAACGGGCTACACCTTC. Amino acids: CASSVQGGTGYTF. The chain has TRBV9 and TRBJ1-2; 7 bases line up with TRBD1. CDR3 length: 13 amino acids. Trimming cost V 2 bases and J 8 bases; bases outside gene matches: 6. Germline V lookup: CDR1 SGDLS, CDR2 YYNGEE.

V usage is TRBV28 and J usage is TRBJ1-1; D may be TRBD1 (5 bases). V lost 3 bases and J 5 bases, leaving 13 bases between the germline ends. CDR3 size: 14 residues. The germline V gene has CDR1 MDHEN and CDR2 SYDVKM. CDR3 sequence (DNA): TGTGCCAGCAGTTTTCTCGGGACGGGGACTGAAGCTTTCTTT. As protein: CASSFLGTGTEAFF.

V and J are TRBV7-9 and TRBJ2-2; TRBD1 is a possible D gene (5 bases). The CDR3 runs to 15 residues. Germline CDR1 SEHNR, CDR2 FQNEAQ (reference sequence). The germline V and J ends were trimmed by 2 bases and 6 bases, with 13 bases remaining between them. The CDR3 coding sequence is TGTGCCAGCAGCTTATTGGCAGGGATGGCCGGGGAGCTGTTTTTT. It codes for CASSLLAGMAGELFF.

V usage is TRBV5-6 and J usage is TRBJ2-2; no clear D. With 4 bases removed from V and 5 bases from J, the gap between germline ends came to 15 bases. CDR1 and CDR2 (germline): SGHDT, YYEEEE. This CDR3 comprises 15 residues. CDR3 coding DNA: TGTGCCAGCAGCCTGGCTGAAGGGTCAACCGGGGAGCTGTTTTTT. It specifies CASSLAEGSTGELFF. The whole variable domain, remainder taken from reference TRBV5-6 and TRBJ2-2, is DAGVTQSPTHLIKTRGQQVTLRCSPKSGHDTVSWYQQALGQGPQFIFQYYEEEERQRGNFPDRFSGHQFPNYSSELNVNALLLGDSALYLCASSLAEGSTGELFFGEGSRLTVL.

The chain has TRBV11-2 and TRBJ2-1; 12 bases match TRBD1. The CDR3 is made up of 17 amino acids. Losses at the gene ends were 1 base for V and 4 bases for J; bases not matched to a gene: 5. CDR1 and CDR2 from the germline V gene are SGHAT and FQNNGV. As DNA, the CDR3 is TGTGCCAGCAGCTTAGTAGGGGACAGGGGGCCATACAATGAGCAGTTCTTC. Its translation is CASSLVGDRGPYNEQFF. Full variable domain (missing parts from reference TRBV11-2 and TRBJ2-1): EAGVAQSPRYKIIEKRQSVAFWCNPISGHATLYWYQQILGQGPKLLIQFQNNGVVDDSQLPKDRFSAERLKGVDSTLKIQPAKLEDSAVYLCASSLVGDRGPYNEQFFGPGTRLTVL.

The V gene is TRBV7-8, the J gene TRBJ1-5; tentative D call: TRBD1 (5 bases). V was shortened by 0 bases and J by 1 base, with 7 bases between the two germline ends. This CDR3 spans 15 amino acids. Looked up from germline, CDR1 is SGHVS and CDR2 is FQNEAQ. The CDR3 protein is CASSLAGGSNQPQHF. CDR3 bases: TGTGCCAGCAGCTTAGCGGGGGGGAGCAATCAGCCCCAGCATTTT.